These 15 T cell receptor beta chains were sequenced from one sample in a study of blood T cell repertoires in COVID-19. Clones were sequenced by immunoSEQ multiplex PCR, and TCRdb holds only the in-frame ones, with some missing. Seen here are some 73,000 clones, 65% to 85% observed once, and the top ten hold 25% to 30%. The sequenced sample consisted of peripheral blood. These receptors were obtained from a human donor in a cohort sampled during active COVID-19.

CDR3 sequence (DNA): TGTGCCAGCAGCCCGCGGGAGGGTAAGGTTTATGAAGCTTTCTTT. Translating it yields CASSPREGKVYEAFF. This chain uses TRBV7-6 with TRBJ1-1; D ambiguous. Germline V CDR1 and CDR2: SGHVS, FNYEAQ. Trimming stripped 5 bases from V and 7 bases from J, with 20 bases between. CDR3 length: 15 amino acids.

The V gene is TRBV6-5, the J gene TRBJ2-2; D ambiguous. Trimming left V 0 bases short and J 8 bases short, with 7 bases between. Germline CDR1 is MNHEY and CDR2 is SVGAGI. CDR3 length: 13 amino acids. CDR3: CASSYSTRGELFF. The CDR3 bases are TGTGCCAGCAGTTACTCTACAAGAGGGGAGCTGTTTTTT.

This clone was recorded only once. The genes are TRBV4-3 and TRBJ2-2; D is undetermined. Germline values: CDR1 LGHNA, CDR2 YSLEER. The V end lost 2 bases, the J end lost 4 bases, and 5 bases lay between the germline ends. The CDR3 runs to 13 residues. In nucleotides, the CDR3 is TGCGCCAGCAGCCAAACAGTCACCGGGGAGCTGTTTTTT. It codes for CASSQTVTGELFF.

The rearrangement uses TRBV3-1 (or the pseudogene TRBV3-2) and TRBJ2-3, with TRBD1 as a possible D gene (5 bases). V was cut by 1 base and J by 0 bases, with 11 bases left in between. The CDR3 totals 16 residues. Per the germline V gene, CDR1 is LGHDT and CDR2 is YNNKEL (reference sequence). CDR3 region: CASSQGWAGSTDTQYF. The CDR3 DNA reads as TGTGCCAGCAGCCAAGGGTGGGCAGGGAGCACAGATACGCAGTATTTT.

This chain uses TRBV9 with TRBJ2-1; TRBD1 is a possible D gene (6 bases). The ends were cut back, 0 bases at V and 7 bases at J, with 8 bases in the middle. In germline, CDR1 is SGDLS, CDR2 YYNGEE. CDR3 length: 13 residues. The CDR3 coding sequence is TGTGCCAGCAGCGTAGGGGGGACAAATGAGCAGTTCTTC. Protein: CASSVGGTNEQFF.

The chain carries TRBV11-2 and TRBJ1-2; D unclear. Germline lookup yields CDR1 SGHAT and CDR2 FQNNGV. The CDR3 runs to 13 residues. V was trimmed by 5 bases and J by 1 base, leaving 8 bases between them. For the CDR3, the DNA is TGTGCCAGCAGCCTGCGGCGTAACTATGGCTACACCTTC. Its translation: CASSLRRNYGYTF.

This chain joins TRBV11-2 and TRBJ2-3; no clear D. Trimming took 3 bases from V and 6 from J, leaving 10 bases between them. The CDR3 spans 13 residues. CDR1 SGHAT and CDR2 FQNNGV come from the germline V gene. CDR3 DNA: TGTGCCAGCAGCTTGAGCCGGCGGGATACGCAGTATTTT. Its translation is CASSLSRRDTQYF.

A remark on this clone: Other DNA sequences in this specimen translate into the identical CDR3. This chain links TRBV5-6 with TRBJ1-3; 11 nucleotides line up with TRBD1. V was pared by 2 bases and J by 3 bases, with 4 bases of the junction left unmatched. The CDR3 loop spans 16 amino acids. CDR1 and CDR2 (germline): SGHDT, YYEEEE. The CDR3 loop reads CASSFGQGARGNTIYF. CDR3 bases: TGTGCCAGCAGCTTTGGACAGGGGGCTCGTGGAAACACCATATATTTT.

This chain uses TRBV5-1 with TRBJ2-3, with 7 nucleotides matching TRBD1. J gave up 8 bases and V 2 bases, and 2 bases lay outside the gene matches. The CDR3 runs 12 residues. Germline assignment: CDR1 SGHRS and CDR2 YFSETQ. CDR3 residues: CASSFDRATQYF. The CDR3 bases are TGCGCCAGCAGCTTTGACAGGGCTACGCAGTATTTT.

The rearrangement joins TRBV2 to TRBJ1-1; 12 positions match TRBD1. Germline V gives CDR1 SNHLY, CDR2 FYNNEI. Unmatched junction bases numbered 7, after V lost 6 bases and J lost 11 bases. This CDR3 contains 13 residues. CDR3 loop: CASSEGQGARAFF. Here the CDR3 DNA reads TGTGCCAGCAGCGAGGGACAGGGGGCGAGGGCTTTCTTT.

This clone was observed at least ten times. The chain couples TRBV10-3 to TRBJ2-1, with D perhaps matching TRBD1 (5 bases). The germline V gene encodes CDR1 ENHRY and CDR2 SYGVKD. The CDR3 loop spans 14 amino acids. Trimming took off 7 bases at V and 9 bases at J, with 19 bases between the two ends. As DNA, the CDR3 is TGTGCCATCAAATGGGGCAGTGATACATTTGAGCAGTTCTTC. This translates into CAIKWGSDTFEQFF.

DNA of the CDR3: TGTGCCAGCAGCCCCACTACCCCCCTCTACAATGAGCAGTTCTTC. Protein sequence: CASSPTTPLYNEQFF. The chain combines TRBV7-2 with TRBJ2-1; D ambiguous. V lost 5 bases and J 3 bases, leaving 14 bases between the germline ends. Per germline, CDR1 SGHTA and CDR2 FQGNSA. The CDR3 sequence is 15 residues long.

This clone was recorded a few times. The chain links TRBV5-8 to TRBJ1-4, with 8 bases aligning to TRBD1. Germline-derived CDR1 and CDR2 are SGHTS and YDEGEE. This CDR3 is 15 amino acids long. With 6 bases clipped from V and 6 bases from J, the junction kept 10 bases outside the gene matches. CDR3 bases: TGTGCCAGCACTCGGACAGGGACGTCGGATGAAAAACTGTTTTTT. It encodes CASTRTGTSDEKLFF.

CDR3 protein: CASSLAGLGPYEQYF. Written as DNA, the CDR3 is TGTGCCAGCAGCTTAGCCGGACTAGGGCCCTACGAGCAGTACTTC. The chain employs TRBV7-2 and TRBJ2-7; 7 bases line up with TRBD2. The CDR3 has 15 amino acids. The germline V gene has CDR1 SGHTA and CDR2 FQGNSA. J lost 2 bases, V lost 0 bases, and 4 bases had no gene match.

The chain joins TRBV14 to TRBJ2-7, with D possibly matching TRBD1 (6 bases). This CDR3 is built from 14 residues. Trimming pared 1 base from V and 6 bases from J, leaving 13 bases between. The germline gives CDR1 SGHDN, CDR2 FVKESK. In nucleotides, the CDR3 is TGTGCCAGCAGCCAAGGGACAGCTCCCTCCGAGCAGTACTTC. It yields the protein CASSQGTAPSEQYF.